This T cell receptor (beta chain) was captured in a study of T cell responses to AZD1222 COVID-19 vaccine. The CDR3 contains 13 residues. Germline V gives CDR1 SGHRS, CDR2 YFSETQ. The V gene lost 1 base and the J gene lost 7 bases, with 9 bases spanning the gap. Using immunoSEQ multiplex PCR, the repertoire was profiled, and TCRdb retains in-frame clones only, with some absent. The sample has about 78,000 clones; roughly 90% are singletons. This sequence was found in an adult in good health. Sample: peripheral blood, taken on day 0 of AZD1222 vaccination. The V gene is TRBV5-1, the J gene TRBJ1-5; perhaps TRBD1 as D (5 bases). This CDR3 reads CASSLSGDQPQHF. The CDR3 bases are TGCGCCAGCAGCTTGTCGGGGGACCAGCCCCAGCATTTT.